This T cell receptor (beta chain) came from a study of T cell responses to AZD1222 COVID-19 vaccine. Comment on this clone: What it recognizes is unknown.

Overall study results and limits: Per reports, nearly half of all spike-specific TCRs target regions that are unmutated in variants. Donors in the cohort were predominantly white British and more often female, and clonal diversity was possibly underestimated.

Sequenced by immunoSEQ multiplex PCR; TCRdb stores in-frame clones only, minus some. This sample has approximately 150,000 clones, with about 93% found just once. The specimen comprised peripheral blood, sampled 28 days after the second AZD1222 dose. This clonotype was sampled from an adult who received the AZD1222 COVID-19 vaccine.

This CDR3 reads CASSYRSASTDTQYF. DNA for the CDR3: TGTGCCAGCAGCTATAGAAGCGCTAGCACAGATACGCAGTATTTT. The rearrangement joins TRBV7-2 to TRBJ2-3, with unresolved D. From germline, CDR1 is SGHTA and CDR2 FQGNSA. V was trimmed by 4 bases and J by 0 bases, leaving 11 bases between them. The length of the CDR3 is 15 residues.